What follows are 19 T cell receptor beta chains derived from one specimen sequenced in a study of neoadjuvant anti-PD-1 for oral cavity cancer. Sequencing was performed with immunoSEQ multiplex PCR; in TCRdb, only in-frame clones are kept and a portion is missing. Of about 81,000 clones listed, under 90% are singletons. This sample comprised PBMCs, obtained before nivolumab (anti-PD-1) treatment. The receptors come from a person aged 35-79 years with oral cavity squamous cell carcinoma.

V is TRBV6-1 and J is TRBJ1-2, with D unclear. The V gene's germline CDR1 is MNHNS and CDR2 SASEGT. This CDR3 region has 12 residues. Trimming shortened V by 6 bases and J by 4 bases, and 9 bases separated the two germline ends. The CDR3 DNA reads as TGTGCCAGCAGGAAGGAGATCTATGGCTACACCTTC. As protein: CASRKEIYGYTF.

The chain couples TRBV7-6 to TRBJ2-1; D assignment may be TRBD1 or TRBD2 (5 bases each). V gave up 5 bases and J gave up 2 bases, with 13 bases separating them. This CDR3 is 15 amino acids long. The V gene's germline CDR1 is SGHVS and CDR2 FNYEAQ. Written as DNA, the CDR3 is TGTGCCAGCAGCCTAGAGGTGGGGGCCTACAATGAGCAGTTCTTC. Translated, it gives CASSLEVGAYNEQFF.

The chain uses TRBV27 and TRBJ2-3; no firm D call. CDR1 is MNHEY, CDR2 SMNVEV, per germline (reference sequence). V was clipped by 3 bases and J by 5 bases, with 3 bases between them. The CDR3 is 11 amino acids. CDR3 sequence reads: CASSLGDTQYF. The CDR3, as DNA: TGTGCCAGCAGTTTGGGAGATACGCAGTATTTT.

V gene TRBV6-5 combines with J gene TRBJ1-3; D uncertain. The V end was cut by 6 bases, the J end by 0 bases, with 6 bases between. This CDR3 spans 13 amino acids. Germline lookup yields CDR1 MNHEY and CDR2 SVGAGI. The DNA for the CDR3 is TGTGCCAGCAGCCGGACCTCTGGAAACACCATATATTTT. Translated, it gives CASSRTSGNTIYF.

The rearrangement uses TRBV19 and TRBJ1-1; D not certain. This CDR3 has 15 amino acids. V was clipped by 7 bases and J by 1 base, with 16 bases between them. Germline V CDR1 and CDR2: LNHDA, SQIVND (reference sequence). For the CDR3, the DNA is TGTGCCAGTACCCCAAGAGGCGTTGAGAACACTGAAGCTTTCTTT. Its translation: CASTPRGVENTEAFF.

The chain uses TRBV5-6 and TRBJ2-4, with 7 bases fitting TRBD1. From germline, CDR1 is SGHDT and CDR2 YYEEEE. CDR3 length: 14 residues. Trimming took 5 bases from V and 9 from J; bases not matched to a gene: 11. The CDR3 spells CASRALTGDGIQYF. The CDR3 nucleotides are TGTGCCAGCAGAGCCTTAACAGGGGACGGCATTCAGTACTTC.

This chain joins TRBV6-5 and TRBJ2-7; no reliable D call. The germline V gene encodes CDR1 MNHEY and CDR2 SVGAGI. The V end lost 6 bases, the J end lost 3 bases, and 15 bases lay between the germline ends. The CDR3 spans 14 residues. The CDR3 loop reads CASSRWQVGYEQYF. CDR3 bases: TGTGCCAGCAGCCGTTGGCAGGTCGGCTACGAGCAGTACTTC.

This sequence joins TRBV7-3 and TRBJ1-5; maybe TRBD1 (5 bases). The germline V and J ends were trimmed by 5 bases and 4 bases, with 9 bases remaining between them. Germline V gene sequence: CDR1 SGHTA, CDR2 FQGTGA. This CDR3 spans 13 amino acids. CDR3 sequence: CASSPGGNQPQHF. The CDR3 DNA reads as TGTGCCAGCAGCCCCGGGGGTAATCAGCCCCAGCATTTT.

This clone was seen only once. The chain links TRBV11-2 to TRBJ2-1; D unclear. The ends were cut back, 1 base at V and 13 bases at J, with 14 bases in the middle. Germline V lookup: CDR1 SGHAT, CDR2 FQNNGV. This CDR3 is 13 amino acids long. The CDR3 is CASSLGTNQKQFF. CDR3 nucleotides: TGTGCCAGCAGCTTAGGGACCAACCAGAAACAGTTCTTC. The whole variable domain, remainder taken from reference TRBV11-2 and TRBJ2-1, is EAGVAQSPRYKIIEKRQSVAFWCNPISGHATLYWYQQILGQGPKLLIQFQNNGVVDDSQLPKDRFSAERLKGVDSTLKIQPAKLEDSAVYLCASSLGTNQKQFFGPGTRLTVL.

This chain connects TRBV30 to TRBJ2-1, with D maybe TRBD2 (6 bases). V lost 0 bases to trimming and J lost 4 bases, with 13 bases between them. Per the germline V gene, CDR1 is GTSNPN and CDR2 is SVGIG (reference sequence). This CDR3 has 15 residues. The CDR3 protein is CAWSVSSGPYNEQFF. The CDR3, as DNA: TGTGCCTGGAGTGTTTCCAGCGGGCCGTACAATGAGCAGTTCTTC.

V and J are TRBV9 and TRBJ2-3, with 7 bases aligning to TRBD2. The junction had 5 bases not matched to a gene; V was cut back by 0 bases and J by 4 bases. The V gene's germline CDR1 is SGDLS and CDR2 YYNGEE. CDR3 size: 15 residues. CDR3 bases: TGTGCCAGCAGCGTAGACGGACTAGGCCCAGATACGCAGTATTTT. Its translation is CASSVDGLGPDTQYF.

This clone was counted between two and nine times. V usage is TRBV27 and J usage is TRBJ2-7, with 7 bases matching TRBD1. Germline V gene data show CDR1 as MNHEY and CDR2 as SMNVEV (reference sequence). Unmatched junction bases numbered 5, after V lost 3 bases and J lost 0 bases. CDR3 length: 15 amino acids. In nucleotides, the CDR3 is TGTGCCAGCAGTTTCGGGACAGCGAGCTCCTACGAGCAGTACTTC. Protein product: CASSFGTASSYEQYF.

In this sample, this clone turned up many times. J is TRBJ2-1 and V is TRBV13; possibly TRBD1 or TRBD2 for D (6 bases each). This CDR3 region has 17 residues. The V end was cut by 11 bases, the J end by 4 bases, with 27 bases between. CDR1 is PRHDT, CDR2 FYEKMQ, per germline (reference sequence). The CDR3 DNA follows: TGTGCCTCCAGCGTTCTCCAAGGGGGGCCGGATTACAATGAGCAGTTCTTC. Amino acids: CASSVLQGGPDYNEQFF.

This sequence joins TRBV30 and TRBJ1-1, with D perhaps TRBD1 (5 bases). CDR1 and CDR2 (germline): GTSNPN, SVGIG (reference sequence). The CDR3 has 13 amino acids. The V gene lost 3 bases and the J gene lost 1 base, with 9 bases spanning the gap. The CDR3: CAWSWQGNTEAFF. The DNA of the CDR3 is TGTGCCTGGAGCTGGCAGGGGAACACTGAAGCTTTCTTT.

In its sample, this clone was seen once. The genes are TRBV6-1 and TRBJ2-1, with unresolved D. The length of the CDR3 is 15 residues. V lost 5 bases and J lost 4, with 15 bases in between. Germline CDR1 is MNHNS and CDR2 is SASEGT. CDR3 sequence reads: CASSPIGAHYNEQFF. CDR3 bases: TGTGCCAGCAGTCCGATCGGAGCCCATTACAATGAGCAGTTCTTC.

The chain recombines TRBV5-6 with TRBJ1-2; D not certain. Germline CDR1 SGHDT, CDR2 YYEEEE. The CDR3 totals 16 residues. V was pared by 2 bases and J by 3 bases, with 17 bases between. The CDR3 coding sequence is TGTGCCAGCAGCTTATTTGGTGTCGGGGAGGACTATGGCTACACCTTC. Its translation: CASSLFGVGEDYGYTF.

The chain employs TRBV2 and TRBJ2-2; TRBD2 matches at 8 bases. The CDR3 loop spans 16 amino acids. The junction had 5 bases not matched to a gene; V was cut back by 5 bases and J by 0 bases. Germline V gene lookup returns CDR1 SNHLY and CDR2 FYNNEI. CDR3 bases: TGTGCCAGCAGTAAGCTAGCGGGCCCGAACACCGGGGAGCTGTTTTTT. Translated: CASSKLAGPNTGELFF.

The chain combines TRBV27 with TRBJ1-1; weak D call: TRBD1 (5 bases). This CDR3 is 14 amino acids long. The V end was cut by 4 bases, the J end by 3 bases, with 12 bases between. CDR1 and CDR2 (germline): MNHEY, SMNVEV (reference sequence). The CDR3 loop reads CASSSVGGHTEAFF. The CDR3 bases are TGTGCCAGCAGTTCCGTGGGGGGTCACACTGAAGCTTTCTTT.

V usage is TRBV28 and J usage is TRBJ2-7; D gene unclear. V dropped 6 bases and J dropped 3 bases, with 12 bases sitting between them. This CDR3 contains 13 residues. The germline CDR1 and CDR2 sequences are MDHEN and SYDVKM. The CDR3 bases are TGTGCCAGCAGCCCAGGACGGTTCTACGAGCAGTACTTC. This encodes CASSPGRFYEQYF.